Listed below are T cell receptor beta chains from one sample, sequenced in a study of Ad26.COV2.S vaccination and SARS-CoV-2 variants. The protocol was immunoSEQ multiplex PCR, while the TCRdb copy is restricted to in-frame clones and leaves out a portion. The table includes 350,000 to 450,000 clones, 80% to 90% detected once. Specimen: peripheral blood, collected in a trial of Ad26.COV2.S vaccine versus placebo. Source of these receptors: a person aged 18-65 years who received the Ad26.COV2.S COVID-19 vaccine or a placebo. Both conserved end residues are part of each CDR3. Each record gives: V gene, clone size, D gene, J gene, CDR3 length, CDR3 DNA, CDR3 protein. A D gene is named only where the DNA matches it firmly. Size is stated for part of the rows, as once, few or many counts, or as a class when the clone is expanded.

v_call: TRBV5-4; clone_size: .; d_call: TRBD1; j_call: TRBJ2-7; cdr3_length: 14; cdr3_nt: TGTGCCAGCAGCTTGGGACAGGGGATCTACGAGCAGTACTTC; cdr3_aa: CASSLGQGIYEQYF
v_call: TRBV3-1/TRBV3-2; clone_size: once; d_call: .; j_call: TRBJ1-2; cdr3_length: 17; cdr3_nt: TGTGCCAGCAGCCAACCCACCAGGGCTCGAGATAACTATGGCTACACCTTC; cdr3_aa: CASSQPTRARDNYGYTF
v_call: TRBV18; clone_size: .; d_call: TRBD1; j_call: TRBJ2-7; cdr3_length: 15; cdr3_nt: TGTGCCAGCTCACGCCGGGACAGCATTTTCTACGAGCAGTACTTC; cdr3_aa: CASSRRDSIFYEQYF
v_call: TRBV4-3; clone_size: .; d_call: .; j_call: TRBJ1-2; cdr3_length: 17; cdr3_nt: TGCGCCAGCAGCCAAGAATACGCAGCCAGTACCAACTATGGCTACACCTTC; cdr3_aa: CASSQEYAASTNYGYTF
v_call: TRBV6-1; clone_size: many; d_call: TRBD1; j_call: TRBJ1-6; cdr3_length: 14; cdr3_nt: TGTGCCAGCAGTGAAGGACAGGGTAATTCACCCCTCCACTTT; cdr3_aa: CASSEGQGNSPLHF
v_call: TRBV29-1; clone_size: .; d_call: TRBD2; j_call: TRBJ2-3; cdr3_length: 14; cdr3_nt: TGCAGCGTTGCTGGACTAGTGGGCACAGATACGCAGTATTTT; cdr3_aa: CSVAGLVGTDTQYF
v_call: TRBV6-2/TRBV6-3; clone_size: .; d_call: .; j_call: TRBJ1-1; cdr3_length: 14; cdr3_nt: TGTGCCAGCAGTTACGAGGGGCCAAACACTGAAGCTTTCTTT; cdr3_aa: CASSYEGPNTEAFF
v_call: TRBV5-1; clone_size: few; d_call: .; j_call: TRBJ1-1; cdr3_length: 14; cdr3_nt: TGCGCCAGCAGCTTGGACAGTCCGGCCACTGAAGCTTTCTTT; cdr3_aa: CASSLDSPATEAFF
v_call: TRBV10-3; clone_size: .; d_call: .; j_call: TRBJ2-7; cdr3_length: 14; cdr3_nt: TGTGCCATCAGTGAGTCGGTAGGGCCCTACGAGCAGTACTTC; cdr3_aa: CAISESVGPYEQYF
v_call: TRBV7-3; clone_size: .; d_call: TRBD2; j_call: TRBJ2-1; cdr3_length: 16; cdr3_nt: TGTGCCAGCAGCTTAAGCCCTAGCGGGGGGGCCCATGAGCAGTTCTTC; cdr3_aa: CASSLSPSGGAHEQFF
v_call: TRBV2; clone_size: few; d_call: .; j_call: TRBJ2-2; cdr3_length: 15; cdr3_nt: TGTGCCAGCGCCCCACCGCTGCCAGACACCGGGGAGCTGTTTTTT; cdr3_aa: CASAPPLPDTGELFF
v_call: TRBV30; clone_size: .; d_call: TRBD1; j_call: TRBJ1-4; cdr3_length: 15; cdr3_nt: TGTGCCTGGAGTTCCTGGGACAGGGGGCGCGAAAAACTGTTTTTT; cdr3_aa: CAWSSWDRGREKLFF
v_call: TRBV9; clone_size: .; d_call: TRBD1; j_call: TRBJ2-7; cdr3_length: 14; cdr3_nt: TGTGCCAGCAGCGTCGGACAGGGGCTCAACGAGCAGTACTTC; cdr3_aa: CASSVGQGLNEQYF
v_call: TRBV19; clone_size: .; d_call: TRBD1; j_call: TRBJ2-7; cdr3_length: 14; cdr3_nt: TGTGCCAGTAGTACCGACAGGGATTCCTACGAGCAGTACTTC; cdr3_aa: CASSTDRDSYEQYF
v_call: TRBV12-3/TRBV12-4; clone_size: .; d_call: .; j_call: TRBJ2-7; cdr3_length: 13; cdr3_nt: TGTGCCAGCAGTCCCCCGGGGTCCTACGAGCAGTACTTC; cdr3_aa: CASSPPGSYEQYF
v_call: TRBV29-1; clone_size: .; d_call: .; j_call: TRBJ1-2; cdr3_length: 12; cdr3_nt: TGCAGCGGGAAAACAGGGAGTGGTGGCTACACCTTC; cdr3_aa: CSGKTGSGGYTF
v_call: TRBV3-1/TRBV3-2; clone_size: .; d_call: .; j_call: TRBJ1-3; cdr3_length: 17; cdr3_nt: TGTGCCAGCAGCCAATCTAGCCGACAGAGCTCTGGAAACACCATATATTTT; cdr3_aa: CASSQSSRQSSGNTIYF
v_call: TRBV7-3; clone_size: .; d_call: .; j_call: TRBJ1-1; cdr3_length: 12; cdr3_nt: TGTGCCAGCAGGAATGAGAACACTGAAGCTTTCTTT; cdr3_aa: CASRNENTEAFF
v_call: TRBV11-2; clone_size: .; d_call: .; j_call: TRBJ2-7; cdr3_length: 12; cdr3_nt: TGTGCCAGCAGCTACGGGGTCTACGAGCAGTACTTC; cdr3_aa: CASSYGVYEQYF
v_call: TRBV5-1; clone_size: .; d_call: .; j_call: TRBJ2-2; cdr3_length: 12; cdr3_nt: TGCGCCAGCAGCCCTGGACAGCGGGAGCTGTTTTTT; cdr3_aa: CASSPGQRELFF
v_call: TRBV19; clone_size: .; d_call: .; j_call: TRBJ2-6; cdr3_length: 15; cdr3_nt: TGTGCCAGTAGTATAGTACTAGCTGGGGCCAACGTCCTGACTTTC; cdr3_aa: CASSIVLAGANVLTF
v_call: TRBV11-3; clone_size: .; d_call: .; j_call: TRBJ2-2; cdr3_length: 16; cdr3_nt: TGTGCCAGCAGCTCCTCGCCCACTCCAGACACCGGGGAGCTGTTTTTT; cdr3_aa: CASSSSPTPDTGELFF
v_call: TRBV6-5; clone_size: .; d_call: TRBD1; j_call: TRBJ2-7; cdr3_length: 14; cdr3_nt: TGTGCCAGCAGGCCCCGGGACAGGGGAGAGTTTTGGCACTTC; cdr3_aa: CASRPRDRGEFWHF